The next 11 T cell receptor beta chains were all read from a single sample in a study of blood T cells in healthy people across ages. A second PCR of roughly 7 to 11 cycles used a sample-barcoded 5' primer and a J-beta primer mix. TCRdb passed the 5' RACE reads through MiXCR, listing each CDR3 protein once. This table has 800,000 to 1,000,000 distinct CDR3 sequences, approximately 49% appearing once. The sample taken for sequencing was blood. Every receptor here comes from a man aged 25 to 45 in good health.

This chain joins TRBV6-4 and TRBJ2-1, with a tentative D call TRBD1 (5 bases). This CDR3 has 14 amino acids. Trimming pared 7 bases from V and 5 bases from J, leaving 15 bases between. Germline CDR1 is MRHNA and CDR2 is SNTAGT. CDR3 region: CASNVTAIDNEQFF. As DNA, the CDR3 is TGTGCCAGCAATGTGACAGCGATAGACAATGAGCAGTTCTTC.

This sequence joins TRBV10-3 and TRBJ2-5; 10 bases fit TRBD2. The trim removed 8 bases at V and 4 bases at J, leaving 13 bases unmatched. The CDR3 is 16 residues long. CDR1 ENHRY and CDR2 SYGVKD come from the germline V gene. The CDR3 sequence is CAIGLASGGPPETQYF. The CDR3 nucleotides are TGTGCCATCGGGCTGGCTAGCGGGGGCCCCCCAGAGACCCAGTACTTC.

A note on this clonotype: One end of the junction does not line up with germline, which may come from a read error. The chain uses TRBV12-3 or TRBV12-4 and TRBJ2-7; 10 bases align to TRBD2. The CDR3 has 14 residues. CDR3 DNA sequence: TGTGCCAGCAGTTTAGATCTAGCGGGGGACGAGCGGTACTTC. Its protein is CASSLDLAGDERYF.

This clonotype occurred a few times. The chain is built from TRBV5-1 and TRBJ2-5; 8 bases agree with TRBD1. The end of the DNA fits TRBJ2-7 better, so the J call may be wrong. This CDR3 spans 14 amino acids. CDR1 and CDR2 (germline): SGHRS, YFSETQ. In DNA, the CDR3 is TGCGCCAGCAGCTTGGAGGACAGGGTCTACGAGCAGTACTTC. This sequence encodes CASSLEDRVYEQYF.

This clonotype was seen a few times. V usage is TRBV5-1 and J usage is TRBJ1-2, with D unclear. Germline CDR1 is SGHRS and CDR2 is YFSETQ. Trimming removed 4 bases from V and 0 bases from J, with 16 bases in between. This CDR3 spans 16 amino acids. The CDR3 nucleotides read TGCGCCAGCAGCCCCACCGCCGTTAGTTCTAACTATGGCTACACCTTC. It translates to CASSPTAVSSNYGYTF.

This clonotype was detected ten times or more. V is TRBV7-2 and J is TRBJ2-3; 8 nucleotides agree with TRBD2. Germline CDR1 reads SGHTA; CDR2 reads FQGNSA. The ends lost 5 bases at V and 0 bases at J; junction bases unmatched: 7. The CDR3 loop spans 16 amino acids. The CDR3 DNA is TGTGCCAGCAGCCTCGGACTAGCCACTAGCACAGATACGCAGTATTTT. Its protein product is CASSLGLATSTDTQYF.

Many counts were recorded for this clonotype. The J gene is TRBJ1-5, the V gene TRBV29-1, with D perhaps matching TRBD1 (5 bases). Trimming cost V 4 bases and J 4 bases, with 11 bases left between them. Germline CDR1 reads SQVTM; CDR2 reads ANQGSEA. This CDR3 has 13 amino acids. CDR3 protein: CSVATARNQPQHF. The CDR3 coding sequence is TGCAGCGTTGCGACAGCCCGGAATCAGCCCCAGCATTTT.

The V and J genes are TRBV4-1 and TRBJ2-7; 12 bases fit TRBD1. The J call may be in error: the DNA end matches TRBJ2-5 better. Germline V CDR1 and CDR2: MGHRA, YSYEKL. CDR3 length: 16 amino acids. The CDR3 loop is CASSQEGTGGPETQYF. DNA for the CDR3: TGCGCCAGCAGCCAAGAGGGGACAGGGGGCCCAGAGACCCAGTACTTC.

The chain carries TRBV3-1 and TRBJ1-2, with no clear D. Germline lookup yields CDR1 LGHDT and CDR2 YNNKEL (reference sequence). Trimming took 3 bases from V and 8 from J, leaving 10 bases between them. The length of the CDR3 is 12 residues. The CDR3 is CASSHESWGYTF. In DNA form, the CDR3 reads TGTGCCAGCAGCCATGAATCGTGGGGCTACACCTTC.

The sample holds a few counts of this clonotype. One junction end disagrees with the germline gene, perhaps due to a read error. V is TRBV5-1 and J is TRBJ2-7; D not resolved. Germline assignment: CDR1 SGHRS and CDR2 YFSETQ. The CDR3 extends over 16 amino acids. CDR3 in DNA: TGCGCCAGCAGCTCACCTAACACACCAAGCTCCTACGAGCGGTACTTC. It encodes CASSSPNTPSSYERYF. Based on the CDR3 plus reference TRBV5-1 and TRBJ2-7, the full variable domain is KAGVTQTPRYLIKTRGQQVTLSCSPISGHRSVSWYQQTPGQGLQFLFEYFSETQRNKGNFPGRFSGRQFSNSRSEMNVSTLELGDSALYLCASSSPNTPSSYERYFGPGTRLTVT.

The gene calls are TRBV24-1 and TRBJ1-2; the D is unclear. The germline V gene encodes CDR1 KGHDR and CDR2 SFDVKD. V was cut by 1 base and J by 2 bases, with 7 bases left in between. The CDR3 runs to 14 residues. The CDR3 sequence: CATSDLTLNYGYTF. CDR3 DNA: TGTGCCACCAGTGATTTAACACTAAACTATGGCTACACCTTC.